The 5 T cell receptor beta chains below were found in one sample sequenced in a study of T cell responses to AZD1222 COVID-19 vaccine. The repertoire was sequenced with immunoSEQ multiplex PCR; TCRdb's copy has only in-frame clones and lacks some. This table holds some 86,000 clones, approximately 80% found once. The starting material was peripheral blood, obtained on day 0 of AZD1222 vaccination. Every receptor here comes from an adult in good health.

The rearrangement joins TRBV29-1 to TRBJ2-7; no definite D call. Germline CDR1 is SQVTM and CDR2 is ANQGSEA. CDR3 length: 14 amino acids. Trimming took off 5 bases at V and 0 bases at J, with 14 bases between the two ends. The CDR3 DNA reads as TGCAGCGTTACCGATTGGAGTGCCTCCTACGAGCAGTACTTC. Encoded protein: CSVTDWSASYEQYF.

J is TRBJ2-1 and V is TRBV6-1; D may be TRBD1 or TRBD2 (5 bases each). CDR3 length equals 17 residues. V lost 4 bases and J lost 4, with 20 bases in between. Germline-derived CDR1 and CDR2 are MNHNS and SASEGT. The CDR3 protein is CASSGLPGRNEYNEQFF. The CDR3 bases are TGTGCCAGCAGTGGCCTTCCGGGACGAAACGAGTACAATGAGCAGTTCTTC.

In this sample, this clone turned up a few times. A read error is likely, as this CDR3 ends without the conserved phenylalanine or tryptophan. No DNA is shown, since the ends of the CDR3 on it are uncertain; the CDR3 is the one TCRdb lists. The V call is TRBV20-1, the J call TRBJ1-2. Germline CDR1 is DFQATT and CDR2 is SNEGSKA (reference sequence). Counting both end residues, the CDR3 totals 9 amino acids. CDR3 in amino acids: CSASSAADL.

The chain joins TRBV24-1 to TRBJ2-2; possibly TRBD2 for D (5 bases). Trimming pared 12 bases from V and 1 base from J, leaving 14 bases between. The CDR3 has 14 residues. CDR1 and CDR2 from the germline V gene are KGHDR and SFDVKD. CDR3 DNA sequence: TGTGCCGTAGGGCCACTAGGGAACACCGGGGAGCTGTTTTTT. Translated: CAVGPLGNTGELFF.

This clone was seen only once. CDR3 nucleotide sequence: TGCGCCAGCAGCTTGGCCAGCACGGTACGAGGGGAGCAGTTCTTC. Translation: CASSLASTVRGEQFF. V gene TRBV5-1 combines with J gene TRBJ2-1; the D gene is possibly TRBD2 (5 bases). The V and J ends lost 0 bases and 10 bases respectively, with 17 bases between them. This CDR3 has 15 residues. The germline gives CDR1 SGHRS, CDR2 YFSETQ.